Sequencing of this TCR beta chain was carried out in a study of beta chain features in type 1 diabetes. The study's findings and limits: Within each of all four CD4+ subsets, Type 1 diabetes patients had TCRB CDR3s that were moderately but significantly shorter.

TCRB transcripts that were expressed got sequenced, as all of the isolated RNA had been reverse transcribed. The protocol was immunoSEQ multiplex PCR, while the TCRdb copy is restricted to in-frame clones and leaves out a portion. The repertoire includes under 300,000 clones, roughly 22% of them detected once, and around 0.028% sits in the top ten. Germline V gene data show CDR1 as KGHSH and CDR2 as LQKENI. J was trimmed by 1 base and V by 5 bases; bases with no gene match: 3. CDR3 size: 14 residues. Only a few counts were recorded for this clone. No antigen is known for it. Specimen: naive CD4+ T cells from blood. The receptor was derived from a woman in her thirties or forties with type 1 diabetes. This chain links TRBV18 with TRBJ1-1; 8 bases fit TRBD1. The CDR3 here is CASSFGQGNTEAFF. DNA of the CDR3: TGTGCCAGCTCATTTGGACAGGGGAACACTGAAGCTTTCTTT.